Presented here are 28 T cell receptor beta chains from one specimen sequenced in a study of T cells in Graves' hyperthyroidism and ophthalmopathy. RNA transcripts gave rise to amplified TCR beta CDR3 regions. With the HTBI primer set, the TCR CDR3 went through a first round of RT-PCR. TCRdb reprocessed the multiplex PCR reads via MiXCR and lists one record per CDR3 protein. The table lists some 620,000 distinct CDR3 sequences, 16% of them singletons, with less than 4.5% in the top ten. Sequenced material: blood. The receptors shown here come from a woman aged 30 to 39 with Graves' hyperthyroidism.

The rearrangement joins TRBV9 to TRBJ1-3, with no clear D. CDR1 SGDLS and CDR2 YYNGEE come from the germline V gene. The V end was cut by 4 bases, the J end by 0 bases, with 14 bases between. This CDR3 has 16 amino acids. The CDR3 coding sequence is TGTGCCAGCAGCCCATGGGTCCGGTCCTCTGGAAACACCATATATTTT. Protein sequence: CASSPWVRSSGNTIYF.

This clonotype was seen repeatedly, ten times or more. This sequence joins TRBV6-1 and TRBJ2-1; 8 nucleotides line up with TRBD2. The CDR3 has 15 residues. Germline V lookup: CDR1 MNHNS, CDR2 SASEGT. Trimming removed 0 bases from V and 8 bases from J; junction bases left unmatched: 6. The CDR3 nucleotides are TGTGCCAGCAGTGAAGCTGGCGGGAGGCCGGATGAGCAGTTCTTC. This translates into CASSEAGGRPDEQFF.

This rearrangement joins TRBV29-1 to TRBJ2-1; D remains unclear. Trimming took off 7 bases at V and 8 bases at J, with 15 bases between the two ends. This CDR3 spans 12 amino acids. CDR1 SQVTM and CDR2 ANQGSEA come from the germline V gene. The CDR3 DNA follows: TGCAGCGCCGCATGGTCAGCCGATGAGCAGTTCTTC. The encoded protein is CSAAWSADEQFF.

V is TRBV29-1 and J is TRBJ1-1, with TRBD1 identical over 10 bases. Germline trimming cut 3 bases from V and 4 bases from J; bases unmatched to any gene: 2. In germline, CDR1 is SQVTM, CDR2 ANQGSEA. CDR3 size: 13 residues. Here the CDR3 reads CSVDDRGLTEAFF. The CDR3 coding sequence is TGCAGCGTTGACGACAGGGGGCTCACTGAAGCTTTCTTT.

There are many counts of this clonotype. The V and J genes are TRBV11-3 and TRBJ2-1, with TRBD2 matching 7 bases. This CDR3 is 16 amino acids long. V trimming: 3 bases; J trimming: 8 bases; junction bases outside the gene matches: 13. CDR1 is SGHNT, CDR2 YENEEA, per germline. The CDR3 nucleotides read TGTGCCAGCAGCTTTGCAGCTAGCGGTTCTGGGGATGAGCAGTTCTTC. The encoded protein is CASSFAASGSGDEQFF. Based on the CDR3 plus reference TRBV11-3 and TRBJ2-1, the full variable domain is EAGVVQSPRYKIIEKKQPVAFWCNPISGHNTLYWYLQNLGQGPELLIRYENEEAVDDSQLPKDRFSAERLKGVDSTLKIQPAELGDSAVYLCASSFAASGSGDEQFFGPGTRLTVL.

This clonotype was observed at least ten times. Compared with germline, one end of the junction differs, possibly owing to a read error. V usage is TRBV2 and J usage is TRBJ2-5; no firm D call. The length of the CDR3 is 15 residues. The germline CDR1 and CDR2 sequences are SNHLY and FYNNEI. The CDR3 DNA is TGTGCCAGCAGTCAAGCACTGGCAATCTGGGAGACCCAGTACTTC. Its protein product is CASSQALAIWETQYF.

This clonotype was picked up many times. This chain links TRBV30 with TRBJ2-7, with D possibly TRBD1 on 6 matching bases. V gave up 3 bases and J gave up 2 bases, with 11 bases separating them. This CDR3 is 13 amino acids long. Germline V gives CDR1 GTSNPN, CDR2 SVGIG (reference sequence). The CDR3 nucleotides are TGTGCCTGGAGCCCTCGACAGGCCTACGAGCAGTACTTC. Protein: CAWSPRQAYEQYF.

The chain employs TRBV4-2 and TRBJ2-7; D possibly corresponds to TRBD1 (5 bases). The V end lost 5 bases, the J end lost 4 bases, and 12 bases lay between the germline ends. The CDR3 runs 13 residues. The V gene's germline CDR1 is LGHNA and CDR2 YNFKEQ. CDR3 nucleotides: TGTGCCAGCAGCGCGCGCCAGGGATACGAGCAGTACTTC. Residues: CASSARQGYEQYF.

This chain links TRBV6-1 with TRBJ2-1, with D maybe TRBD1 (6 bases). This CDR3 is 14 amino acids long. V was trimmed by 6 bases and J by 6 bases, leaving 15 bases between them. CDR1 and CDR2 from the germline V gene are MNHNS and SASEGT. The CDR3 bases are TGTGCCAGCAGGTCAACAGGGTCAAGCAATGAGCAGTTCTTC. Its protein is CASRSTGSSNEQFF.

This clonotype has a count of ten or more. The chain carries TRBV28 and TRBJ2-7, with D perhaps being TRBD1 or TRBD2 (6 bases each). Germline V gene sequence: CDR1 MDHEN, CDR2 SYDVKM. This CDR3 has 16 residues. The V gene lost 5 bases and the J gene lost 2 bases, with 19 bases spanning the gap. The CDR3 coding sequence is TGTGCCAGCAGTGGGGGGCCCGCTAGCCTAACCTACGAGCAGTACTTC. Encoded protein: CASSGGPASLTYEQYF.

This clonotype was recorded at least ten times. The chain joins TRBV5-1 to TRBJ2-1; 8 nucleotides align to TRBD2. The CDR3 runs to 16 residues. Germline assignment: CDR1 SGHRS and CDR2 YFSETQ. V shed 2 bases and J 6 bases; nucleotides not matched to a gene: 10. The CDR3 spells CASSFPSLAGFNEQFF. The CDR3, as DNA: TGCGCCAGCAGCTTTCCCTCTCTAGCGGGCTTCAATGAGCAGTTCTTC.

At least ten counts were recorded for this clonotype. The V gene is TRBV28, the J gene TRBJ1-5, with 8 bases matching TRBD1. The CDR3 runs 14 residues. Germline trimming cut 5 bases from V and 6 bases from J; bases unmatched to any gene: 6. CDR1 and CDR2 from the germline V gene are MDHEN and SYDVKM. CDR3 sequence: CASSTRTGRQPQHF. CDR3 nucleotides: TGTGCCAGCAGTACCAGGACAGGGCGTCAGCCCCAGCATTTT.

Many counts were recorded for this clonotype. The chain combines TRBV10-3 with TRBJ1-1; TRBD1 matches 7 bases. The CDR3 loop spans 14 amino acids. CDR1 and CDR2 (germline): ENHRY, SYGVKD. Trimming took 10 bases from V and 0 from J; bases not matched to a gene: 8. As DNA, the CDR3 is TGTGCCACGCATGAGGGACAGTTGAACACTGAAGCTTTCTTT. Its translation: CATHEGQLNTEAFF.

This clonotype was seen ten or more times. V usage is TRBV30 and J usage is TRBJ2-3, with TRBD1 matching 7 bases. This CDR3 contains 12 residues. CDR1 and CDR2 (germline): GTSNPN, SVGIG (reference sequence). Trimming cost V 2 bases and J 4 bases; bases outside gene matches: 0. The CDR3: CAWSTGADTQYF. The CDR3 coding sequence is TGTGCCTGGAGTACAGGGGCAGATACGCAGTATTTT.

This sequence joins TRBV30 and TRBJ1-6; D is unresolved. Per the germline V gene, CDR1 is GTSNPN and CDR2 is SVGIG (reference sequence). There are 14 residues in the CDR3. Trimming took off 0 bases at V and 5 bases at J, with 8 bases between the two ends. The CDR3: CAWSVGFHNSPLHF. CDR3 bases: TGTGCCTGGAGTGTGGGTTTCCATAATTCACCCCTCCACTTT.

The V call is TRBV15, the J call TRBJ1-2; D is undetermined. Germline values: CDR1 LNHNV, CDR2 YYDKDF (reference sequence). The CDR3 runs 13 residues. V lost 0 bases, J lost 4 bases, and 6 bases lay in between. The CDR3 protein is CATSRDNLYGYTF. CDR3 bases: TGTGCCACCAGCAGAGATAACCTCTATGGCTACACCTTC.

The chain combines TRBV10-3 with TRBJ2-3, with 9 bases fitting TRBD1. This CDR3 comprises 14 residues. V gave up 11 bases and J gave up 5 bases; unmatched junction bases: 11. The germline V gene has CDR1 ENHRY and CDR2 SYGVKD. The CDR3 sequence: CASNTGGAEDTQYF. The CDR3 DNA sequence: TGTGCCTCCAACACAGGGGGCGCAGAAGATACGCAGTATTTT.

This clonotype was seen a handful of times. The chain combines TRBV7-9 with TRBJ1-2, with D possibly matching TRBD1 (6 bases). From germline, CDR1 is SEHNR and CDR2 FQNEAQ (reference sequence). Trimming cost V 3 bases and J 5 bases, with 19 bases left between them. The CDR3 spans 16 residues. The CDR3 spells CASSFYGRGDDYGYTF. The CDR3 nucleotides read TGTGCCAGCAGCTTTTACGGCAGGGGCGACGATTATGGCTACACCTTC.

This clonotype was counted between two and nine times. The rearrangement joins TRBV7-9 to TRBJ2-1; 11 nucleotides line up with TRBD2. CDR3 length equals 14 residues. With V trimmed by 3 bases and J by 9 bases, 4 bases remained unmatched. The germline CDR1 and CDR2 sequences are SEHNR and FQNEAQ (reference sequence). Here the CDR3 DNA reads TGTGCCAGCAGCTTTAGCGGGAGGGAGGGTGAGCAGTTCTTC. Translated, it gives CASSFSGREGEQFF.

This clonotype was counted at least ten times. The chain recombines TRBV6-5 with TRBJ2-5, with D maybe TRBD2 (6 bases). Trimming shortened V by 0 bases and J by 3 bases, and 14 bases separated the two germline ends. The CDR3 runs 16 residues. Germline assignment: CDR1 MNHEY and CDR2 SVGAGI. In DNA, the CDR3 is TGTGCCAGCAGTTACTCGATCGCGGGGATCGAAGAGACCCAGTACTTC. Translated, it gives CASSYSIAGIEETQYF.

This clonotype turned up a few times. CDR3 nucleotide sequence: TGCTTCGTGACAGGGATGGCTTTCTTT. Its protein is CFVTGMAFF. V is TRBV20-1 and J is TRBJ1-1; 7 bases match TRBD1. The CDR3 has 9 residues. The germline CDR1 and CDR2 sequences are DFQATT and SNEGSKA (reference sequence).

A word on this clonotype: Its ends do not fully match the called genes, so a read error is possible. The CDR3 sequence: CVSSEDGGATEAFF. CDR3 nucleotide sequence: TGTGTCAGCAGTGAGGACGGTGGAGCCACTGAAGCTTTCTTT. The chain couples TRBV2 to TRBJ1-1; D unresolved. The CDR3 extends over 14 amino acids. CDR1 is SNHLY, CDR2 FYNNEI, per germline. Full variable domain (outside the CDR3, taken from reference TRBV2 and TRBJ1-1): EPEVTQTPSHQVTQMGQEVILRCVPISNHLYFYWYRQILGQKVEFLVSFYNNEISEKSEIFDDQFSVERPDGSNFTLKIRSTKLEDSAMYFCVSSEDGGATEAFFGQGTRLTVV.

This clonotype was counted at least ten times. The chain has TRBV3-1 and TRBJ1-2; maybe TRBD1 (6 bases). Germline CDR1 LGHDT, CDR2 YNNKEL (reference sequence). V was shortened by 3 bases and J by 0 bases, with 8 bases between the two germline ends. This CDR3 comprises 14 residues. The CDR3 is CASSQDSTNYGYTF. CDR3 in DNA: TGTGCCAGCAGCCAGGACAGCACTAACTATGGCTACACCTTC.

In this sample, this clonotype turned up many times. The CDR3 bases are TGTGCCAGCAGTCGCCCCGGGACAGGGAGCGAGCAGTACTTC. Its translation is CASSRPGTGSEQYF. The chain has TRBV6-1 and TRBJ2-7, with 9 bases matching TRBD1. After removal of 5 bases from V and 6 bases from J, the junction contained 8 bases not matched to a gene. CDR1 MNHNS and CDR2 SASEGT come from the germline V gene. This CDR3 spans 14 amino acids.

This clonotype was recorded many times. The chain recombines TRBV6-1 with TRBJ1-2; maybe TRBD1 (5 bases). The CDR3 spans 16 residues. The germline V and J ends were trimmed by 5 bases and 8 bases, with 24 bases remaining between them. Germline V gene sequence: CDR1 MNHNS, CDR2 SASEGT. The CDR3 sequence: CASSYTWTPASTGYTF. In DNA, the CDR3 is TGTGCCAGCAGTTACACTTGGACACCCGCATCAACGGGCTACACCTTC.

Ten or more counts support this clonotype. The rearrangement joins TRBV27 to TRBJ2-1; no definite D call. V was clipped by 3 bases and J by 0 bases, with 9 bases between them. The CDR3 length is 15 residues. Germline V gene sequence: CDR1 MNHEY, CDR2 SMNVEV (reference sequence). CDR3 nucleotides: TGTGCCAGCAGTTTCGGGCAGCCCTCCTACAATGAGCAGTTCTTC. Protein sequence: CASSFGQPSYNEQFF.

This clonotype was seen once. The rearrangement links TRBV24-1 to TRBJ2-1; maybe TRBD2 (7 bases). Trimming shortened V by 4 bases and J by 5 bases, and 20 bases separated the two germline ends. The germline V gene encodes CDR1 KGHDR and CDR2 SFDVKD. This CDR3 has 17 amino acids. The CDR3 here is CATSDLARGGSDNEQFF. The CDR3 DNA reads TGTGCCACCAGTGACCTTGCAAGGGGGGGGAGCGACAATGAGCAGTTCTTC.

CDR3 DNA: TGTGCCAGCAGTTACCCCAAGGGAAGCTTCCGGGATCAGCCCCAGCATTTT. It encodes CASSYPKGSFRDQPQHF. The chain couples TRBV6-2 or TRBV6-3 to TRBJ1-5; D gene ambiguous. Trimming stripped 2 bases from V and 5 bases from J, with 19 bases between. This CDR3 has 17 residues. Per germline, CDR1 MNHEY and CDR2 SVGEGT.